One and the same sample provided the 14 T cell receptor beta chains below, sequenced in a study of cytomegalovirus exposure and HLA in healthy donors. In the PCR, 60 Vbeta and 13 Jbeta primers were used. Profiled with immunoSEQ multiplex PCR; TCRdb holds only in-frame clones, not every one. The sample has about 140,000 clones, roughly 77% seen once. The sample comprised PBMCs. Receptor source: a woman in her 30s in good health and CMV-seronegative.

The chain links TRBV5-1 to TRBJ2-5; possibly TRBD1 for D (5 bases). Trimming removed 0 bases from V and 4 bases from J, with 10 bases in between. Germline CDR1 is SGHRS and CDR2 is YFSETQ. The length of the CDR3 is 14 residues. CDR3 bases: TGCGCCAGCAGCTTGGCTGCCCAGGGAGAGACCCAGTACTTC. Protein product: CASSLAAQGETQYF.

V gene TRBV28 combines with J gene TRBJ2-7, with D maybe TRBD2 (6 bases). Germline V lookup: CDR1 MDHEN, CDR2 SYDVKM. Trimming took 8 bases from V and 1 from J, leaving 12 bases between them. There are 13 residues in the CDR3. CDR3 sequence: CASQEGISYEQYV. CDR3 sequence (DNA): TGTGCCAGCCAGGAGGGCATTTCCTACGAGCAGTACGTC.

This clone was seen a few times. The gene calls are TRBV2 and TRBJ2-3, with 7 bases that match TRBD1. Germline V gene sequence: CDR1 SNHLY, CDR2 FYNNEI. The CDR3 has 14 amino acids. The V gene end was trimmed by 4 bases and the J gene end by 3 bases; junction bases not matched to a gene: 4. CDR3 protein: CASSGGQRTDTQYF. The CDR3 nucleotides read TGTGCCAGCAGTGGGGGACAGAGGACAGATACGCAGTATTTT.

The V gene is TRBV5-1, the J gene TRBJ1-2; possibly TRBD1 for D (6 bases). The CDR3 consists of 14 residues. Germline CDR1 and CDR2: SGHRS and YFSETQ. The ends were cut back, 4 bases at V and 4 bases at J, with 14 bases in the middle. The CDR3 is CASSPIQGTYGYTF. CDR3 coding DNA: TGCGCCAGCAGCCCGATACAGGGCACCTATGGCTACACCTTC.

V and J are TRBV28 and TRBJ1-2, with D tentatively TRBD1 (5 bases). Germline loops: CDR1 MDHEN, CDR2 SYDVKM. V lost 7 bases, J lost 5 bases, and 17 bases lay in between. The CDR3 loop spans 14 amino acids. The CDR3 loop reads CASKTATKMYGYTF. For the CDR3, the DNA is TGTGCCAGCAAGACAGCCACAAAGATGTATGGCTACACCTTC.

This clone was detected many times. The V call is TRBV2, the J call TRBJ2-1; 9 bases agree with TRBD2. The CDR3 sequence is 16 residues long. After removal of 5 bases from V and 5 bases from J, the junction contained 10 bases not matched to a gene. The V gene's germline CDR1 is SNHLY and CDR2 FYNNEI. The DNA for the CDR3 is TGTGCCAGCAGTCCCCACTTAGCGGGGGCCGACAATGAGCAGTTCTTC. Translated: CASSPHLAGADNEQFF.

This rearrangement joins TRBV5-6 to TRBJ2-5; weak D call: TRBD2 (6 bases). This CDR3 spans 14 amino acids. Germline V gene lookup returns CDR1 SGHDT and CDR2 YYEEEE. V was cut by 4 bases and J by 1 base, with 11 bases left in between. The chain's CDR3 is CASSGRDFQETQYF. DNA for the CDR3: TGTGCCAGCAGCGGCAGGGACTTCCAAGAGACCCAGTACTTC.

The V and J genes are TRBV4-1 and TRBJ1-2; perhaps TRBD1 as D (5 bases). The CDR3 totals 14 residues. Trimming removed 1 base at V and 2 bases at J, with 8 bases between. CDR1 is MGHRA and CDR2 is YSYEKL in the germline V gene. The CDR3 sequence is CASSQAGGNYGYTF. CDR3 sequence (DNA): TGCGCCAGCAGCCAAGCCGGGGGGAACTATGGCTACACCTTC.

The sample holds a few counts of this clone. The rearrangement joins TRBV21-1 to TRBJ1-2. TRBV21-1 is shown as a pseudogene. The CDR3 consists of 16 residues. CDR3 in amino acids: CASSITSISCNYGYTF. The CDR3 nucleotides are TGTGCCAGCAGCATAACTTCCATCTCTTGCAACTATGGCTACACCTTC.

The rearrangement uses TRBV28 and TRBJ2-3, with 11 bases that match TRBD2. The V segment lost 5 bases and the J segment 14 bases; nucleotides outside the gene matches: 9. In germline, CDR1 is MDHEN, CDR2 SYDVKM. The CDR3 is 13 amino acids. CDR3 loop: CASSLTSGTKWYF. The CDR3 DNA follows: TGTGCCAGCAGTCTGACTAGCGGGACTAAGTGGTATTTT. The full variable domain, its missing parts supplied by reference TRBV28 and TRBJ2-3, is DVKVTQSSRYLVKRTGEKVFLECVQDMDHENMFWYRQDPGLGLRLIYFSYDVKMKEKGDIPEGYSVSREKKERFSLILESASTNQTSMYLCASSLTSGTKWYFGPGTRLTVL.

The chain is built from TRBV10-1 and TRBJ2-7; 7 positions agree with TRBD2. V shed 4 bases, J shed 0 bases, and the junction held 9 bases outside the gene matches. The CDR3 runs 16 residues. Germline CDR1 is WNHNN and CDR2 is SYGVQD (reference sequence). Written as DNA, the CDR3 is TGCGCCAGCAGTGTGGGCATAGCGGGTGACTCCTACGAGCAGTACTTC. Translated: CASSVGIAGDSYEQYF.

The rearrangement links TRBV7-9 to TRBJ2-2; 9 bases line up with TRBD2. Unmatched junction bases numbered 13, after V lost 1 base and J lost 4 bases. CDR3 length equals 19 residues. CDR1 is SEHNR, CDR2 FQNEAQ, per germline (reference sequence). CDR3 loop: CASSLGVTGTSFSTGELFF. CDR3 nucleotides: TGTGCCAGCAGCTTAGGCGTTACCGGGACTAGCTTTAGCACCGGGGAGCTGTTTTTT.

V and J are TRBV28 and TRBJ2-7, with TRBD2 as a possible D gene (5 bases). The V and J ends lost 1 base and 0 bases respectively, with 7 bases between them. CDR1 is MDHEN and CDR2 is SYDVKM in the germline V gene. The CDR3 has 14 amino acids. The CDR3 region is CASSLSGNSYEQYF. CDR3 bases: TGTGCCAGCAGTTTATCCGGGAACTCCTACGAGCAGTACTTC. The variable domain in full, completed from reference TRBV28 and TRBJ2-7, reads DVKVTQSSRYLVKRTGEKVFLECVQDMDHENMFWYRQDPGLGLRLIYFSYDVKMKEKGDIPEGYSVSREKKERFSLILESASTNQTSMYLCASSLSGNSYEQYFGPGTRLTVT.

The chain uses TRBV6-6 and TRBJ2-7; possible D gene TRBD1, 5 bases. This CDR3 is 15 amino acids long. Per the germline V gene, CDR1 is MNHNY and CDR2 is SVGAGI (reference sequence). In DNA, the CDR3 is TGTGCCAGCAGTTACGCGGCCCCAGGGTCCTTCGAGCAGTACGTC. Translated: CASSYAAPGSFEQYV.